Below, one TCR beta chain is given with its context. No antigen is known for it. The germline CDR1 and CDR2 sequences are SGHAT and FQNNGV. Trimming left V 9 bases short and J 7 bases short, with 14 bases between. There are 12 residues in the CDR3. Each of the sorted populations had a purity greater than 95%. This sample was included in a study of beta chain features in type 1 diabetes. Study-wide points: A pattern of fewer insertions and more deletions at VDJ junctions was seen in type 1 diabetes patients. The study found moderately but significantly shorter TCRB CDR3s in all four CD4+ subsets of Type 1 diabetes patients. cDNA-based reads could over-represent cells with high TCR expression.

Since all of the isolated RNA was reverse transcribed, expressed TCRB transcripts were what got sequenced. Data came from immunoSEQ multiplex PCR; TCRdb stores just in-frame clones and leaves some out. The table shows 200,000 to 250,000 clones, with around 68% occurring only once. The clonotype originates from a young man in good health. This chain links TRBV11-2 with TRBJ2-3; D unclear. Sequencing was done on a sample of naive CD4+ T cells from blood. CDR3 amino acids: CASRALGYTQYF. The CDR3 coding sequence is TGTGCCAGTAGGGCCCTTGGGTATACGCAGTATTTT.